Sequencing of this T cell receptor (beta chain) was carried out in a study of blood T cell repertoires in COVID-19. Study background: From the United States, Italy and Spain came samples of acute and convalescent COVID-19. Nucleic acid was either cDNA or gDNA, and it came from T cells, B-cell-depleted T cells, or PBMCs.

The CDR3 totals 14 residues. The germline V gene has CDR1 MNHEY and CDR2 SVGAGI. J lost 5 bases, V lost 6 bases, and 7 bases had no gene match. How the authors handled the data: Nucleated cell counts were estimated from reference gene primer amplification. The table came from immunoSEQ multiplex PCR; TCRdb's copy has only in-frame clones and leaves some out. V and J calls and clone size are given by that table; D and trimming were obtained from the DNA. The sample lists roughly 340,000 clones, approximately 89% occurring once. Sequenced: peripheral blood. The gene calls are TRBV6-5 and TRBJ2-1; 7 bases are a match to TRBD1. The receptor comes from a woman younger than 35 who had recovered from COVID-19. The CDR3 DNA reads as TGTGCCAGCAGGAGGGACAGCAGCCACAATGAGCAGTTCTTC. This sequence encodes CASRRDSSHNEQFF.